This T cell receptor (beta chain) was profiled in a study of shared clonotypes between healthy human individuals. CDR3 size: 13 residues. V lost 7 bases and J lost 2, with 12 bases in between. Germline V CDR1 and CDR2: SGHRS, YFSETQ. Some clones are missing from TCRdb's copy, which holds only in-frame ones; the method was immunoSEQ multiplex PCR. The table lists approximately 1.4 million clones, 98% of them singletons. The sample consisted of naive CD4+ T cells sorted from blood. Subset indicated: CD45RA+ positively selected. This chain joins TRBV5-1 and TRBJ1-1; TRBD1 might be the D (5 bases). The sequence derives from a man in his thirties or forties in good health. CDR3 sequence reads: CASSRATNTEAFF. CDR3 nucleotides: TGCGCCAGCTCCAGGGCGACCAACACTGAAGCTTTCTTT.